The 23 T cell receptor beta chains below were found in one sample sequenced in a study of spatial heterogeneity in lung cancer. Each CDR3 protein is one row after TCRdb ran MiXCR on the 5' RACE reads. The sample has 20,000 to 25,000 distinct CDR3 sequences, around 4.3% seen once. Described time point: sample taken at primary tumor resection. The material sequenced was PBMCs, taken at surgery. Receptor source: a male donor with early-stage non-small cell lung cancer.

This clonotype was seen a handful of times. V gene TRBV20-1 combines with J gene TRBJ2-7; the D gene could be TRBD1 or TRBD2 (5 bases each). V dropped 3 bases and J dropped 1 base, with 16 bases sitting between them. The CDR3 runs to 15 residues. Germline-derived CDR1 and CDR2 are DFQATT and SNEGSKA (reference sequence). CDR3 loop: CSASYPGGGSYEQYF. In DNA, the CDR3 is TGCAGTGCTAGTTACCCCGGTGGGGGTTCCTACGAGCAGTACTTC.

This clonotype was detected many times. The CDR3 region is CASSLGGGGKETQYF. DNA of the CDR3: TGTGCCAGCAGCTTAGGCGGGGGCGGTAAAGAGACCCAGTACTTC. The chain combines TRBV7-2 with TRBJ2-5, with a weak D call TRBD2 (7 bases). Germline CDR1 and CDR2: SGHTA and FQGNSA. This CDR3 is 15 amino acids long. Trimming cost V 1 base and J 3 bases, with 12 bases left between them.

This clonotype was observed many times. The V and J genes are TRBV7-3 and TRBJ2-5; 12 nucleotides line up with TRBD2. CDR1 and CDR2 (germline): SGHTA, FQGTGA. The ends lost 5 bases at V and 3 bases at J; junction bases unmatched: 4. The CDR3 consists of 15 residues. The CDR3 DNA reads as TGTGCCAGCAGCAGGACTAGCGGGAACAAAGAGACCCAGTACTTC. As protein: CASSRTSGNKETQYF.

This clonotype was seen many times. The chain is built from TRBV29-1 and TRBJ2-1; 11 bases line up with TRBD2. This CDR3 is 15 amino acids long. V trimming: 6 bases; J trimming: 7 bases; junction bases outside the gene matches: 11. CDR1 and CDR2 (germline): SQVTM, ANQGSEA. The CDR3 loop reads CSVDKLAGVRNEQFF. The CDR3 DNA reads TGCAGCGTCGATAAACTAGCGGGAGTCCGTAATGAGCAGTTCTTC.

There are many counts of this clonotype. The chain is built from TRBV18 and TRBJ1-5; D unresolved. This CDR3 has 12 residues. CDR1 and CDR2 from the germline V gene are KGHSH and LQKENI. The V gene lost 3 bases and the J gene lost 9 bases, with 9 bases spanning the gap. The CDR3 DNA follows: TGTGCCAGCTCACCTCCTCAAGGGCCCCAGCATTTT. Its translation: CASSPPQGPQHF.

This clonotype was recorded at least ten times. V is TRBV11-3 and J is TRBJ2-2, with D perhaps matching TRBD2 (5 bases). Deletions cut 5 bases from V and 1 base from J, with 11 bases between. Germline CDR1 reads SGHNT; CDR2 reads YENEEA. The CDR3 is 15 amino acids. CDR3 region: CASSRSRVNTGELFF. In DNA form, the CDR3 reads TGTGCCAGCAGCCGTTCGCGGGTGAACACCGGGGAGCTGTTTTTT.

In this sample, this clonotype turned up a few times. J is TRBJ2-5 and V is TRBV18; TRBD2 might be the D (5 bases). V was clipped by 5 bases and J by 3 bases, with 19 bases between them. Germline V gives CDR1 KGHSH, CDR2 LQKENI. The CDR3 loop spans 16 amino acids. CDR3 region: CASSELARTSKETQYF. The CDR3 DNA reads TGTGCCAGCTCAGAGTTAGCCCGGACTTCGAAAGAGACCCAGTACTTC. Complete variable domain (other parts from reference TRBV18 and TRBJ2-5): NAGVMQNPRHLVRRRGQEARLRCSPMKGHSHVYWYRQLPEEGLKFMVYLQKENIIDESGMPKERFSAEFPKEGPSILRIQQVVRGDSAAYFCASSELARTSKETQYFGPGTRLLVL.

This clonotype was observed many times. This chain links TRBV7-3 with TRBJ2-5; 10 bases map to TRBD2. Per germline, CDR1 SGHTA and CDR2 FQGTGA. The CDR3 loop spans 16 amino acids. Trimming took 2 bases from V and 4 from J; bases not matched to a gene: 7. The chain's CDR3 is CASSLVPSGRGETQYF. CDR3 bases: TGTGCCAGCAGCTTAGTTCCTAGCGGGAGAGGAGAGACCCAGTACTTC.

Relative to its sample, this clonotype is medium-sized. This sequence joins TRBV5-1 and TRBJ2-6; D remains unclear. The V end lost 1 base, the J end lost 3 bases, and 14 bases lay between the germline ends. Germline V gene lookup returns CDR1 SGHRS and CDR2 YFSETQ. CDR3 length equals 17 residues. The DNA of the CDR3 is TGCGCCAGCAGCTTGACGTCTTCACCTGTTGGGGCCAACGTCCTGACTTTC. Residues: CASSLTSSPVGANVLTF. The full variable domain, with the rest looked up from reference TRBV5-1 and TRBJ2-6, is KAGVTQTPRYLIKTRGQQVTLSCSPISGHRSVSWYQQTPGQGLQFLFEYFSETQRNKGNFPGRFSGRQFSNSRSEMNVSTLELGDSALYLCASSLTSSPVGANVLTFGAGSRLTVL.

This clonotype was seen more than once but under ten times. The V and J genes are TRBV3-1 and TRBJ2-3; D is ambiguous. With 5 bases removed from V and 2 bases from J, the gap between germline ends came to 11 bases. The CDR3 spans 14 residues. Germline V gene data show CDR1 as LGHDT and CDR2 as YNNKEL (reference sequence). As DNA, the CDR3 is TGTGCCAGCAGCTCCCGGTGGGCCACAGATACGCAGTATTTT. This translates into CASSSRWATDTQYF.

This clonotype has more than one count but fewer than ten. V and J are TRBV6-1 and TRBJ2-3; 9 nucleotides agree with TRBD1. J lost 4 bases, V lost 10 bases, and 9 bases had no gene match. This CDR3 comprises 14 residues. Per germline, CDR1 MNHNS and CDR2 SASEGT. The CDR3 DNA sequence: TGTGCCACCGTGGGACAGGGAGGCGCAGATACGCAGTATTTT. It codes for CATVGQGGADTQYF.

Relative to its sample, this clonotype is medium-sized (0.01 to 0.1%). This sequence joins TRBV20-1 and TRBJ2-1, with 7 nucleotides matching TRBD2. This CDR3 has 16 residues. The V segment lost 6 bases and the J segment 0 bases; nucleotides outside the gene matches: 11. CDR1 is DFQATT and CDR2 is SNEGSKA in the germline V gene (reference sequence). The CDR3 nucleotides are TGCAGTGCCGACGGTTCAAGCGGGGACTCCTACAATGAGCAGTTCTTC. Protein product: CSADGSSGDSYNEQFF.

The table lists this clonotype with many counts. The V call is TRBV23-1, the J call TRBJ2-5, with 9 bases that match TRBD1. TRBV23-1 is filed as an ORF, its function uncertain. This CDR3 is built from 16 residues. V lost 2 bases, J lost 6 bases, and 10 bases stayed unmatched. This CDR3 is CASSQIRDREKKTQYF. CDR3 nucleotides: TGCGCCAGCAGTCAAATACGGGACAGGGAGAAAAAGACCCAGTACTTC.

Many counts were recorded for this clonotype. V gene TRBV7-6 combines with J gene TRBJ1-1, with D possibly being TRBD1 (6 bases). The CDR3 loop spans 15 amino acids. Germline CDR1 is SGHVS and CDR2 is FNYEAQ. Trimming removed 4 bases from V and 1 base from J, with 13 bases in between. CDR3 sequence reads: CASSSKPGQNTEAFF. The DNA of the CDR3 is TGTGCCAGCAGCTCAAAGCCGGGACAGAACACTGAAGCTTTCTTT.

This clonotype is judged medium-sized. The chain is built from TRBV12-3 or TRBV12-4 and TRBJ1-5; the D is unclear. This CDR3 comprises 15 residues. V was pared by 3 bases and J by 0 bases, with 9 bases between. As DNA, the CDR3 is TGTGCCAGCAGTTTCTCGGACGGTAGCAATCAGCCCCAGCATTTT. This sequence encodes CASSFSDGSNQPQHF.

The V gene is TRBV19, the J gene TRBJ1-6, with unresolved D. Germline CDR1 LNHDA, CDR2 SQIVND (reference sequence). The CDR3 contains 13 residues. Trimming removed 5 bases from V and 8 bases from J, with 10 bases in between. For the CDR3, the DNA is TGTGCCAGTAGTCGAACGGGAGATTCACCCCTCCACTTT. This codes for CASSRTGDSPLHF.

In this sample, this clonotype turned up many times. The chain joins TRBV6-2 or TRBV6-3 to TRBJ1-5; the match to TRBD1 covers 7 bases. Germline lookup yields CDR1 MNHEY and CDR2 SVGEGT. The CDR3 contains 15 residues. Losses at the gene ends were 6 bases for V and 11 bases for J; bases not matched to a gene: 16. The CDR3 reads CASSLRGPPNLAQHF. CDR3 bases: TGTGCCAGCAGCCTTAGGGGGCCTCCTAATTTAGCCCAGCATTTT.

This clonotype turned up a few times. The chain uses TRBV5-1 and TRBJ2-3, with TRBD1 matching 7 bases. This CDR3 region has 16 residues. CDR1 SGHRS and CDR2 YFSETQ come from the germline V gene. J was trimmed by 0 bases and V by 4 bases; bases with no gene match: 8. The DNA for the CDR3 is TGCGCCAGCAGCGTCCCGACAGGGTTTAGCACAGATACGCAGTATTTT. It yields the protein CASSVPTGFSTDTQYF.

This clonotype was recorded many times. This chain links TRBV12-3 or TRBV12-4 with TRBJ2-5; a possible D gene is TRBD1 (6 bases). V was shortened by 0 bases and J by 6 bases, with 11 bases between the two germline ends. CDR3 length: 14 residues. Written as DNA, the CDR3 is TGTGCCAGCAGTTTAGCGGCAGGGACAAAGACCCAGTACTTC. Translation gives CASSLAAGTKTQYF.

The sample holds a few counts of this clonotype. J is TRBJ1-5 and V is TRBV28; 7 bases fit TRBD1. The CDR3 totals 18 residues. CDR1 is MDHEN and CDR2 is SYDVKM in the germline V gene. V dropped 3 bases and J dropped 5; count of bases not matched to a gene: 16. In DNA, the CDR3 is TGTGCCAGCAGTTTCGTTGAGACAGGGATAAGAAGGTATCAGCCCCAGCATTTT. Translation gives CASSFVETGIRRYQPQHF.

This clonotype showed up many times. This chain connects TRBV11-2 to TRBJ1-4, with D hard to call. Trimming removed 3 bases at V and 5 bases at J, with 19 bases between. The CDR3 extends over 17 amino acids. Germline CDR1 SGHAT, CDR2 FQNNGV. The CDR3 DNA sequence: TGTGCCAGCAGCTTTGATGGCAGAATGCCCTTGAATGAAAAACTGTTTTTT. Its protein is CASSFDGRMPLNEKLFF. The whole variable domain, filled in from reference TRBV11-2 and TRBJ1-4, reads EAGVAQSPRYKIIEKRQSVAFWCNPISGHATLYWYQQILGQGPKLLIQFQNNGVVDDSQLPKDRFSAERLKGVDSTLKIQPAKLEDSAVYLCASSFDGRMPLNEKLFFGSGTQLSVL.

This clonotype appeared many times. The chain joins TRBV5-4 to TRBJ1-6; no reliable D call. Germline loops: CDR1 SGHNT, CDR2 YYREEE (reference sequence). This CDR3 has 15 amino acids. The V end was cut by 0 bases, the J end by 10 bases, with 14 bases between. CDR3 residues: CASSLEGPGGSPLHF. The CDR3 DNA sequence: TGTGCCAGCAGCTTGGAAGGCCCGGGCGGGTCACCCCTCCACTTT.

This clonotype was counted a few times. V and J are TRBV12-3 or TRBV12-4 and TRBJ1-5, with D maybe TRBD1 (5 bases). The CDR3 totals 14 residues. Trimming took off 6 bases at V and 5 bases at J, with 14 bases between the two ends. The CDR3 sequence is CASSVRGFDQPQHF. CDR3 coding DNA: TGTGCCAGCAGCGTACGGGGCTTCGATCAGCCCCAGCATTTT.